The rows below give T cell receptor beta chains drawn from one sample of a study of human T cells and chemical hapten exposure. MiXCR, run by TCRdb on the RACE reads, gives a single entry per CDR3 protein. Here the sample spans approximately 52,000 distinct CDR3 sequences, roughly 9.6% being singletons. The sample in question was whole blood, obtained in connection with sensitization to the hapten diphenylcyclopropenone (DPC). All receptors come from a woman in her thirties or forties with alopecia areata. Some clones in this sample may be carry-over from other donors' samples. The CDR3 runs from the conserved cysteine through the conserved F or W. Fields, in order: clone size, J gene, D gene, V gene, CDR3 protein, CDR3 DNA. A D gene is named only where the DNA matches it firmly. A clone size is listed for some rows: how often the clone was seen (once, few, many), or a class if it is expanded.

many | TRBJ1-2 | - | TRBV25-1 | CASSESYGYTF | TGTGCCAGCAGTGAGTCCTATGGCTACACCTTC
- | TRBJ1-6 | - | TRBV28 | CASSLSTRRSPLHF | TGTGCCAGCAGTTTATCGACTCGTCGGTCACCCCTCCACTTT
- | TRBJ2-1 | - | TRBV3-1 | CASSQAGVSYNEQFF | TGTGCCAGCAGCCAAGCCGGGGTGTCCTACAATGAGCAGTTCTTC
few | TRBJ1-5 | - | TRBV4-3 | CASSQDRSEDNQPQHF | TGCGCCAGCAGCCAAGATAGGTCGGAGGACAATCAGCCCCAGCATTTT
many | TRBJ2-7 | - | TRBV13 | CASSAAFRANSSYEQYF | TGTGCCAGCAGCGCCGCATTTCGGGCTAACAGCTCCTACGAGCAGTACTTC
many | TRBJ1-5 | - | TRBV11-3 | CASSSGGDQPQHF | TGTGCCAGCAGCTCGGGGGGGGATCAGCCCCAGCATTTT
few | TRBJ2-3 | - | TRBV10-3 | CAISGQGGRADTQYF | TGTGCCATCAGTGGGCAGGGGGGACGAGCAGATACGCAGTATTTT
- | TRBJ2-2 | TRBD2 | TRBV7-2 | CASSLTSSYTGELFF | TGTGCCAGCAGCTTGACTAGCAGTTACACCGGGGAGCTGTTTTTT
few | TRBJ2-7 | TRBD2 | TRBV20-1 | CSASGLAGTYEQYF | TGCAGTGCTAGTGGTCTAGCGGGGACCTACGAGCAGTACTTC
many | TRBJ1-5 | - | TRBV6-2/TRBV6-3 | CASTLGGGRQPQHF | TGTGCCAGCACCCTCGGCGGGGGGAGGCAGCCCCAGCATTTT
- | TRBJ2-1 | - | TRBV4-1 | CASSRSGSNEQFF | TGCGCCAGCAGCCGCTCCGGGAGTAATGAGCAGTTCTTC
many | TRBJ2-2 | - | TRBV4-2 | CASSQDENTGELFF | TGTGCCAGCAGCCAAGATGAAAACACCGGGGAGCTGTTTTTT
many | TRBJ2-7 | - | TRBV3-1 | CASSQAAYEQYF | TGTGCCAGCAGCCAAGCTGCCTACGAGCAGTACTTC
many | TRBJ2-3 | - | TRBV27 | CASSLGARWGTDTQYF | TGTGCCAGCAGTTTAGGGGCGCGGTGGGGCACAGATACGCAGTATTTT
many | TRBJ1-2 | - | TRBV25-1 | CASSEGGNYGYTF | TGTGCCAGCAGTGAGGGCGGTAACTATGGCTACACCTTC
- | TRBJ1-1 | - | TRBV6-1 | CASFWGGAQTEAFF | TGTGCCAGCTTTTGGGGGGGCGCGCAGACTGAAGCTTTCTTT
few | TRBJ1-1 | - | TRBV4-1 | CASSQDIRTARGAFF | TGCGCCAGCAGCCAAGATATCAGGACAGCCCGGGGGGCTTTCTTT
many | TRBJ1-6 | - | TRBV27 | CASSLKAVLTNSPLHF | TGTGCCAGCAGTTTAAAGGCGGTGCTAACTAATTCACCCCTCCACTTT
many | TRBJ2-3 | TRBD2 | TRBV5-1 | CASSLELAGGSTDTQYF | TGCGCCAGCAGCTTGGAACTAGCGGGAGGAAGCACAGATACGCAGTATTTT
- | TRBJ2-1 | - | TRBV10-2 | CASTDRRGNEQFF | TGCGCCAGCACAGACCGGCGGGGCAATGAGCAGTTCTTC
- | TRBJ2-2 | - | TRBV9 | CASSVRPEPTGELFF | TGTGCCAGCAGCGTAAGGCCAGAACCCACCGGGGAGCTGTTTTTT
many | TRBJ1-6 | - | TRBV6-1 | CASSENSQGNSPLHF | TGTGCCAGCAGTGAAAATAGTCAGGGGAATTCACCCCTCCACTTT
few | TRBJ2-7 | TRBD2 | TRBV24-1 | CATSGSPGTSGSYEQYF | TGTGCCACCAGTGGTTCACCCGGGACTAGCGGATCCTACGAGCAGTACTTC
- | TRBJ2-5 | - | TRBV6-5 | CASSPTVGKTQYF | TGTGCCAGCAGCCCGACAGTTGGGAAGACCCAGTACTTC
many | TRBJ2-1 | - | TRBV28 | CASSLYGSPYNEQFF | TGTGCCAGCAGTTTATACGGGAGCCCCTACAATGAGCAGTTCTTC
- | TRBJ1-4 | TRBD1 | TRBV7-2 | CASSSKGDRGVGLFF | TGTGCCAGCAGCTCAAAAGGGGACAGGGGAGTCGGACTGTTTTTT
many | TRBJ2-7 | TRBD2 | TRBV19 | CASGIAGGYEQYF | TGTGCCAGTGGTATAGCGGGCGGCTACGAGCAGTACTTC